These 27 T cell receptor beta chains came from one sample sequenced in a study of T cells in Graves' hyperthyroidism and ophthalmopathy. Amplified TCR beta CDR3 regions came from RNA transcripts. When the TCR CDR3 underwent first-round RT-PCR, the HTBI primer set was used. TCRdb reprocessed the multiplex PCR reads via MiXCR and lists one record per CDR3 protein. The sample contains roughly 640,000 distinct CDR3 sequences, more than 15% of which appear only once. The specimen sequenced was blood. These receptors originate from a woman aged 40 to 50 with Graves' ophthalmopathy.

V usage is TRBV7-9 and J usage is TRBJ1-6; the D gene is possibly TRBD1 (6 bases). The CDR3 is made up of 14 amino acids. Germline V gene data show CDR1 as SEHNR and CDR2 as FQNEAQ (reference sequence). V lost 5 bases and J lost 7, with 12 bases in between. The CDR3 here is CASSPTGSNSPLHF. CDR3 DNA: TGTGCCAGCAGCCCTACAGGGTCCAATTCACCCCTCCACTTT. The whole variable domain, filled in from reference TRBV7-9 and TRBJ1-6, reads DTGVSQNPRHKITKRGQNVTFRCDPISEHNRLYWYRQTLGQGPEFLTYFQNEAQLEKSRLLSDRFSAERPKGSFSTLEIQRTEQGDSAMYLCASSPTGSNSPLHFGNGTRLTVT.

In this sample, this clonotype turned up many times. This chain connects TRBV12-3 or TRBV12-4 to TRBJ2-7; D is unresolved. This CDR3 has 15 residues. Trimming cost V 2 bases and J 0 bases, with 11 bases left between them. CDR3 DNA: TGTGCCAGCAGTTTAAACTTTCGGAACTCCTACGAGCAGTACTTC. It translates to CASSLNFRNSYEQYF.

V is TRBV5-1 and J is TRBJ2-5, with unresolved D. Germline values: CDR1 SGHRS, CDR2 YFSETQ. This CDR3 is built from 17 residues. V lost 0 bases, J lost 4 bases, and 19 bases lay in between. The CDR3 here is CASSLVAESLKGETQYF. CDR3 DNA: TGCGCCAGCAGCTTGGTGGCAGAAAGCCTCAAAGGAGAGACCCAGTACTTC.

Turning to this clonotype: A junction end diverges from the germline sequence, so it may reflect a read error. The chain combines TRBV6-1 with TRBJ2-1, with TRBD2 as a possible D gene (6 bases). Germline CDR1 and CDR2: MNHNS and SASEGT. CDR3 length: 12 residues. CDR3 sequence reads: CATSSPGGAQFF. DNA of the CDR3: TGTGCCACCAGTTCCCCAGGAGGGGCGCAGTTCTTC.

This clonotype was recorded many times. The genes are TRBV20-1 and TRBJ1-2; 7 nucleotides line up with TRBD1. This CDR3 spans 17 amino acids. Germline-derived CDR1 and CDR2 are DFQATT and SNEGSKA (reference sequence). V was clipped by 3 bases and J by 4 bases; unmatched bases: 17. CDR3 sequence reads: CSASSYTVFRDSYGYTF. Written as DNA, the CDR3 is TGCAGTGCTAGCTCATATACGGTATTTAGGGACAGCTATGGCTACACCTTC.

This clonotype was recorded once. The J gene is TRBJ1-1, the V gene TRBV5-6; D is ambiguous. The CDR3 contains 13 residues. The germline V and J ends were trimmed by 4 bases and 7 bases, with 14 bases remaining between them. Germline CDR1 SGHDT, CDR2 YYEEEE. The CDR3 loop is CASSPVGSNEAFF. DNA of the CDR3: TGTGCCAGCAGCCCCGTGGGGAGCAATGAAGCTTTCTTT.

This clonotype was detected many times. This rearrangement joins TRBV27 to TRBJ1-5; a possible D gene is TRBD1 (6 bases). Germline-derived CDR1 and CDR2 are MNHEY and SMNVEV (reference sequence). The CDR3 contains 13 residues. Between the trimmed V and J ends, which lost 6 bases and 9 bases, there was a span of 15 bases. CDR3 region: CASRLTRGSPQHF. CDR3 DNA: TGTGCCAGCAGACTCACCAGGGGTTCGCCCCAGCATTTT.

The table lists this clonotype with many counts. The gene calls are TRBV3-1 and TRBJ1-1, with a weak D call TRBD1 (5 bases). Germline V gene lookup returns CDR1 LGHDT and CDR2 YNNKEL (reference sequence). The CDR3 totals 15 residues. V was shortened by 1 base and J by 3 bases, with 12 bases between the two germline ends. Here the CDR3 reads CASSQVPTGDTEAFF. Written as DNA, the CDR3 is TGTGCCAGCAGCCAAGTCCCAACGGGGGACACTGAAGCTTTCTTT.

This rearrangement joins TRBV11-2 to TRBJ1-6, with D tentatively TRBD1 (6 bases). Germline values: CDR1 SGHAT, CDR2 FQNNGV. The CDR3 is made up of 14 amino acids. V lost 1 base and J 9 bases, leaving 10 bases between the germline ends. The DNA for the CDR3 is TGTGCCAGCAGCTTAGCCGGGGGCGGTTCACCCCTCCACTTT. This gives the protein CASSLAGGGSPLHF.

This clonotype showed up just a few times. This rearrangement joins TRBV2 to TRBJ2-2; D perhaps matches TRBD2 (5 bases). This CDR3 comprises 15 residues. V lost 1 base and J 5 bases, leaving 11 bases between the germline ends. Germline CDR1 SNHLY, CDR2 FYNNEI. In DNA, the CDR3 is TGTGCCAGCAGTGAAGGTTGGGCGGGTACCGGGGAGCTGTTTTTT. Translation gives CASSEGWAGTGELFF.

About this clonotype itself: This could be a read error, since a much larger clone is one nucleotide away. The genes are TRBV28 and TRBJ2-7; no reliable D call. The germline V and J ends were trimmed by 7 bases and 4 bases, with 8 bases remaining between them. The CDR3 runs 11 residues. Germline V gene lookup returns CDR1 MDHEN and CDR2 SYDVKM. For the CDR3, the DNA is TGTGCCAGCAATTCGGAGTACGAGCAGTACTTC. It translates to CASNSEYEQYF. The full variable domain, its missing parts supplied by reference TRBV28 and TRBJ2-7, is DVKVTQSSRYLVKRTGEKVFLECVQDMDHENMFWYRQDPGLGLRLIYFSYDVKMKEKGDIPEGYSVSREKKERFSLILESASTNQTSMYLCASNSEYEQYFGPGTRLTVT.

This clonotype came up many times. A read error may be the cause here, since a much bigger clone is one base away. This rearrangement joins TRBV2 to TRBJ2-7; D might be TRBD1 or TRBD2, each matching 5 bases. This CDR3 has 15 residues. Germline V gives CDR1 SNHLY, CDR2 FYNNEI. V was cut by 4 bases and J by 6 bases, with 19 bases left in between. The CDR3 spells CASSALWGSGAEQYF. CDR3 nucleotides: TGTGCCAGCAGTGCTTTGTGGGGGAGTGGTGCCGAGCAGTACTTC. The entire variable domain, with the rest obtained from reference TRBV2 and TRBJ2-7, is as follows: EPEVTQTPSHQVTQMGQEVILRCVPISNHLYFYWYRQILGQKVEFLVSFYNNEISEKSEIFDDQFSVERPDGSNFTLKIRSTKLEDSAMYFCASSALWGSGAEQYFGPGTRLTVT.

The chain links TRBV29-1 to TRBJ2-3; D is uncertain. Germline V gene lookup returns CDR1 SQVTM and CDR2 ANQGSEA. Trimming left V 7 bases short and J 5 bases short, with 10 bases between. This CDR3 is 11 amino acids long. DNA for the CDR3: TGCAGCGCAGCGCCCGAAGATACGCAGTATTTT. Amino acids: CSAAPEDTQYF.

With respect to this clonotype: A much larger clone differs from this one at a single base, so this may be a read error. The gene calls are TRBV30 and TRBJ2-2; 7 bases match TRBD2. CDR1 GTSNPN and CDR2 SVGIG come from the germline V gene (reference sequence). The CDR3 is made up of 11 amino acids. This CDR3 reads CSAGEIWELFF. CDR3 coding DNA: TGTTCCGCGGGGGAGATCTGGGAGCTGTTTTTT.

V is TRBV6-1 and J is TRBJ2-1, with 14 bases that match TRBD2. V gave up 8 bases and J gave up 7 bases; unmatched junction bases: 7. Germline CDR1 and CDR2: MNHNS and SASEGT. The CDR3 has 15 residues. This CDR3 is CASGTGTSGSNEQFF. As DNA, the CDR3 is TGTGCCAGCGGAACCGGGACTAGCGGGAGTAATGAGCAGTTCTTC.

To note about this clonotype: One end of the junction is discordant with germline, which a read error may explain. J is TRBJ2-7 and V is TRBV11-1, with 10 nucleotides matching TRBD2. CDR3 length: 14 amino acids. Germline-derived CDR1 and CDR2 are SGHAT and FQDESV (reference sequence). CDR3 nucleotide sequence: TGCGCCAGCAACCGAGCGGGAGGGTCCTACGAGCAGTACTTC. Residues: CASNRAGGSYEQYF.

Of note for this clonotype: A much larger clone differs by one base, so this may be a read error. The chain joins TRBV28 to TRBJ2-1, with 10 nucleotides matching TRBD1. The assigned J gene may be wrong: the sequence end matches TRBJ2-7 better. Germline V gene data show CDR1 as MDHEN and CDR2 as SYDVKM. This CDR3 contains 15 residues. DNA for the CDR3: TGTGCCAGCAGTTTCTTCGGGACAGGGGTCAATGAGCAGTACTTC. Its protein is CASSFFGTGVNEQYF.

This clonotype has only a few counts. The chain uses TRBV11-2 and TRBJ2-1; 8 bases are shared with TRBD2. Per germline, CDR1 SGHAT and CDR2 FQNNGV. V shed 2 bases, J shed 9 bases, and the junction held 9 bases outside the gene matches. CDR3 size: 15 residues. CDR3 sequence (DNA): TGTGCCAGCAGCTTAACGGGACTAGGCAGCGCTGAGCAGTTCTTC. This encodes CASSLTGLGSAEQFF.

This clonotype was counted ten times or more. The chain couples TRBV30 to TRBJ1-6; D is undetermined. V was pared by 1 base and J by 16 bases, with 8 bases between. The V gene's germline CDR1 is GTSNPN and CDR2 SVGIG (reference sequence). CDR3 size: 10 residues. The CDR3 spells CAWSGRMLHF. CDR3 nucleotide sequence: TGTGCCTGGAGTGGCAGGATGCTCCACTTT.

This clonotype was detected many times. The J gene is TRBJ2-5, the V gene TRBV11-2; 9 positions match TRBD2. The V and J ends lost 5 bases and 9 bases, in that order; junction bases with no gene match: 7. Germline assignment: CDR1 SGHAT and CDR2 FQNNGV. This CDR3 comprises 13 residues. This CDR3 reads CASSISGSGAQYF. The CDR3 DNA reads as TGTGCCAGCAGCATTAGCGGGAGTGGGGCCCAGTACTTC.

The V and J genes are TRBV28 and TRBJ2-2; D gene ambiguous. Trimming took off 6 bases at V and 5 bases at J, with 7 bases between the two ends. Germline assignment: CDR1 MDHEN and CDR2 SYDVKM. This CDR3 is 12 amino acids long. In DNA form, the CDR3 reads TGTGCCAGCAGCGCAAGTACCGGGGAGCTGTTTTTT. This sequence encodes CASSASTGELFF.

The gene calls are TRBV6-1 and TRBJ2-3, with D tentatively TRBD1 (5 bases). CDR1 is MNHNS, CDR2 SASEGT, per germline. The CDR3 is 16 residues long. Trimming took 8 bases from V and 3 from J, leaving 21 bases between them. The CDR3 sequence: CASARWSIGATDTQYF. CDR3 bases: TGTGCCAGCGCCCGTTGGAGCATTGGGGCGACAGATACGCAGTATTTT.

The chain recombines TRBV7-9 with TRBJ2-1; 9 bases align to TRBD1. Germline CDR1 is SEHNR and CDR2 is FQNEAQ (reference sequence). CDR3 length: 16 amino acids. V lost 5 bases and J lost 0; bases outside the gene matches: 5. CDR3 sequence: CASSHTGGRSYNEQFF. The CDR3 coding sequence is TGTGCCAGCAGCCACACAGGGGGCCGCTCCTACAATGAGCAGTTCTTC.

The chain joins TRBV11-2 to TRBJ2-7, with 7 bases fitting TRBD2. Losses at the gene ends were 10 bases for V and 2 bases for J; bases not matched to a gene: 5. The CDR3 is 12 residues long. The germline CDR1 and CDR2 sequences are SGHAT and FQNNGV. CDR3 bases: TGTGCCACCGGGGGGACTACCTACGAGCAGTACTTC. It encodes CATGGTTYEQYF.

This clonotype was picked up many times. The CDR3 spells CASSLARRGEQYF. The CDR3 DNA reads TGTGCCAGCAGCTTAGCGAGGCGGGGCGAGCAGTACTTC. The chain employs TRBV11-1 and TRBJ2-7, with TRBD2 as a possible D gene (6 bases). V lost 0 bases and J 6 bases, leaving 9 bases between the germline ends. Germline assignment: CDR1 SGHAT and CDR2 FQDESV (reference sequence). The CDR3 spans 13 residues.

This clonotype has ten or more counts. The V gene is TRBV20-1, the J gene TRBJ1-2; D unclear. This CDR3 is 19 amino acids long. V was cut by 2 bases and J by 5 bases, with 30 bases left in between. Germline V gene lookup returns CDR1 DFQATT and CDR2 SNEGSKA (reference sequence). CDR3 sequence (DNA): TGCAGTGCTAGATTCCTAAGCCCTGACAAGTTGGTGGTTGGGTATGGCTACACCTTC. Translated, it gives CSARFLSPDKLVVGYGYTF.

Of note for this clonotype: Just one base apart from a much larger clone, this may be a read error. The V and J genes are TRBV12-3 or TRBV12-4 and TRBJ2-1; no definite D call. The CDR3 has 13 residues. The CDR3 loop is CASSLAYWGERFF. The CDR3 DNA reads TGTGCCAGCAGTTTAGCGTATTGGGGTGAGCGGTTCTTC.